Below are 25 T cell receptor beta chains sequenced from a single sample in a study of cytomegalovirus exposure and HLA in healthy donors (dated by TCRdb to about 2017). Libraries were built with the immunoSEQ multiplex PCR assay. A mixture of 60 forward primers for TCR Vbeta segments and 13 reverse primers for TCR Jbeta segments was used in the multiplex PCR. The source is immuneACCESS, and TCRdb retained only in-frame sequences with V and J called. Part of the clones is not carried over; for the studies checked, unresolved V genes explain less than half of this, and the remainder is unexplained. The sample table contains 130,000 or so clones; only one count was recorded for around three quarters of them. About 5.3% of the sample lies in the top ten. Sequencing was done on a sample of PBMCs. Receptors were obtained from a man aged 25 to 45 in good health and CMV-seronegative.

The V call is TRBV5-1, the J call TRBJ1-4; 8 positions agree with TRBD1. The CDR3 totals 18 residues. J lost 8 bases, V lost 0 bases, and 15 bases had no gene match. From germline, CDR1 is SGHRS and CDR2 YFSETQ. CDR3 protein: CASSLETGANSVGEKLFF. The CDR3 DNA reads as TGCGCCAGCAGCTTGGAGACAGGGGCTAACTCGGTAGGAGAAAAACTGTTTTTT. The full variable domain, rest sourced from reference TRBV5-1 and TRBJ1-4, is KAGVTQTPRYLIKTRGQQVTLSCSPISGHRSVSWYQQTPGQGLQFLFEYFSETQRNKGNFPGRFSGRQFSNSRSEMNVSTLELGDSALYLCASSLETGANSVGEKLFFGSGTQLSVL.

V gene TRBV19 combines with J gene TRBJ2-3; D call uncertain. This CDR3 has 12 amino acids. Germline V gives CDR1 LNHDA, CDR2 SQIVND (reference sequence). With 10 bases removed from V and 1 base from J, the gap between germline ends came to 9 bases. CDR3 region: CATSPGTDTQYF. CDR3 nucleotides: TGTGCCACCTCCCCCGGCACAGATACGCAGTATTTT. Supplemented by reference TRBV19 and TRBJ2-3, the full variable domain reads DGGITQSPKYLFRKEGQNVTLSCEQNLNHDAMYWYRQDPGQGLRLIYYSQIVNDFQKGDIAEGYSVSREKKESFPLTVTSAQKNPTAFYLCATSPGTDTQYFGPGTRLTVL.

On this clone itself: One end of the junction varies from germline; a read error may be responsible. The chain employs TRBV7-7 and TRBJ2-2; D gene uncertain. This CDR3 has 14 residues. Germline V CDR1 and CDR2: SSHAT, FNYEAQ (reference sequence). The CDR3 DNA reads TGTGCTAGCAGCTTATCAGTTGCCACCGGGGAGCTGTTTTTT. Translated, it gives CASSLSVATGELFF.

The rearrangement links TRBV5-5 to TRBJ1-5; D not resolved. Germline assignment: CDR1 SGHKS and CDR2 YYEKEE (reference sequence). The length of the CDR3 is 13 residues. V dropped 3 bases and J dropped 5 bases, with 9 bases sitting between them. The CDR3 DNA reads TGTGCCAGCAGCTCCTCCCGGGATCAGCCCCAGCATTTT. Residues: CASSSSRDQPQHF.

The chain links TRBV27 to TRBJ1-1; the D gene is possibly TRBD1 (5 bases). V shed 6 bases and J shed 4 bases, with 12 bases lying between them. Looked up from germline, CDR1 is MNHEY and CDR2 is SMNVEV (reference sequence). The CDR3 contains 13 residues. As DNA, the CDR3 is TGTGCCAGCAGGGCCGCGGGGCCCACTGAAGCTTTCTTT. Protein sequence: CASRAAGPTEAFF.

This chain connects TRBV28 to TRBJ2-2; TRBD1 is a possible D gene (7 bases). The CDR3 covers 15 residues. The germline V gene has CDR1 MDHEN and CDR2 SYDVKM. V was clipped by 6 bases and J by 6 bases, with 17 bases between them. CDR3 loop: CASSDARGAPGELFF. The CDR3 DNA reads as TGTGCCAGCAGCGACGCCAGGGGGGCCCCCGGGGAGCTGTTTTTT.

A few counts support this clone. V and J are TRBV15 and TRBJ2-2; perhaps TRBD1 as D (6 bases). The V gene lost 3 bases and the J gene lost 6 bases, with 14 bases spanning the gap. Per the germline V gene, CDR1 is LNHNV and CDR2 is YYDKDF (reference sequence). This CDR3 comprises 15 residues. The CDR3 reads CATSRAIQGSGELFF. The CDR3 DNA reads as TGTGCCACCAGCAGGGCCATACAGGGATCCGGGGAGCTGTTTTTT.

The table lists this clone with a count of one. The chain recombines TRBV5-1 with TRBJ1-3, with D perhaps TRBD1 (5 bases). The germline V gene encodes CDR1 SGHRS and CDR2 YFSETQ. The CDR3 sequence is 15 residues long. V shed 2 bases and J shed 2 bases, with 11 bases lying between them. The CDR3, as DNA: TGCGCCAGCAGCTTTGACACAGGAGCTGGAAACACCATATATTTT. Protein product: CASSFDTGAGNTIYF.

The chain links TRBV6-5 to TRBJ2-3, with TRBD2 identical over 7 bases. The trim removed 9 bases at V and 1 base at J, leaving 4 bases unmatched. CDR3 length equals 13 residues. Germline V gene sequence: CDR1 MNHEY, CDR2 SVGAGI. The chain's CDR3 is CASRRGGTDTQYF. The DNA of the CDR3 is TGTGCCAGTCGTCGGGGGGGCACAGATACGCAGTATTTT.

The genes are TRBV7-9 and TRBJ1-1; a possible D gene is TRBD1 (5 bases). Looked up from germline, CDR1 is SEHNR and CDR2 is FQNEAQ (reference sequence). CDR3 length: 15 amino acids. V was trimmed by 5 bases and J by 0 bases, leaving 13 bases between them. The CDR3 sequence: CASSPRGGMNTEAFF. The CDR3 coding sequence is TGTGCCAGCAGCCCCCGGGGGGGAATGAACACTGAAGCTTTCTTT.

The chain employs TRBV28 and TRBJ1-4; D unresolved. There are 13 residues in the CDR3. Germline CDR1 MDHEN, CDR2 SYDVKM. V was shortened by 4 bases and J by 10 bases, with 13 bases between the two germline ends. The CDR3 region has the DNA TGTGCCAGCAGTTATCAGCCTTCGGGAAAACTGTTTTTT. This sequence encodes CASSYQPSGKLFF.

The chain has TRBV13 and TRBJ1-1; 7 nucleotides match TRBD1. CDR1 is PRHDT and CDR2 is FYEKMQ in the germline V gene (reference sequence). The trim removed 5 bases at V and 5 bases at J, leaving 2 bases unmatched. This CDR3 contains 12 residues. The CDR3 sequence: CASSTGVTEAFF. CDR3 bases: TGTGCCAGCAGCACAGGGGTAACTGAAGCTTTCTTT.

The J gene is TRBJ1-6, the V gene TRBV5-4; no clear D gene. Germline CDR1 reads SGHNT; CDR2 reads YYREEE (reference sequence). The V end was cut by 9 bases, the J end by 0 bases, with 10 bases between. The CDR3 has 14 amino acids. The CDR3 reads CANPGSSYNSPLHF. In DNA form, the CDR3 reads TGTGCCAACCCCGGGAGCTCCTATAATTCACCCCTCCACTTT. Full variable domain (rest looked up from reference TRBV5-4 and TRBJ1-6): ETGVTQSPTHLIKTRGQQVTLRCSSQSGHNTVSWYQQALGQGPQFIFQYYREEENGRGNFPPRFSGLQFPNYSSELNVNALELDDSALYLCANPGSSYNSPLHFGNGTRLTVT.

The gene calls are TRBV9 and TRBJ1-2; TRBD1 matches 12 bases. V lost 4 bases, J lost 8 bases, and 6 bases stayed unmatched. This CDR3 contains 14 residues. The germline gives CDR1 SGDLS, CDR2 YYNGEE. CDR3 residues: CASSTGTGGRGYTF. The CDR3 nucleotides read TGTGCCAGCAGCACCGGGACAGGGGGCAGGGGCTACACCTTC. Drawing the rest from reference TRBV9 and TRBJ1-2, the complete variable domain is DSGVTQTPKHLITATGQRVTLRCSPRSGDLSVYWYQQSLDQGLQFLIQYYNGEERAKGNILERFSAQQFPDLHSELNLSSLELGDSALYFCASSTGTGGRGYTFGSGTRLTVV.

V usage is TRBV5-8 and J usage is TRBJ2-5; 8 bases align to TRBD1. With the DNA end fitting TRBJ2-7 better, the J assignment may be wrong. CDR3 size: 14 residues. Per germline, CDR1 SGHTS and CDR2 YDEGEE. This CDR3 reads CASSLGRGPYEQYF. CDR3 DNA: TGTGCCAGCAGCTTAGGCAGGGGGCCCTACGAGCAGTACTTC.

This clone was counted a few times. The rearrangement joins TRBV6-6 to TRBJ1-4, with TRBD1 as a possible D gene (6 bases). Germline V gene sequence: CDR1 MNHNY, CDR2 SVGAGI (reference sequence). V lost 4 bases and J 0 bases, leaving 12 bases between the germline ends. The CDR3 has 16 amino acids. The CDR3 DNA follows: TGTGCCAGCAGTTCCCTAGGACAGACAACTAATGAAAAACTGTTTTTT. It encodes CASSSLGQTTNEKLFF.

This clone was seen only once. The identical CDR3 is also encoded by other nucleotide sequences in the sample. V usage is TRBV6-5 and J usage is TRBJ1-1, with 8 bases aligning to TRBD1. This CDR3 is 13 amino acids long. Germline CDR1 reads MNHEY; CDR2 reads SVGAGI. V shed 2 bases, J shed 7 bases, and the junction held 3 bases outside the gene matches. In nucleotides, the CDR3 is TGTGCCAGCAGTTACCGACAGGGGCTTGAAGCTTTCTTT. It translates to CASSYRQGLEAFF.

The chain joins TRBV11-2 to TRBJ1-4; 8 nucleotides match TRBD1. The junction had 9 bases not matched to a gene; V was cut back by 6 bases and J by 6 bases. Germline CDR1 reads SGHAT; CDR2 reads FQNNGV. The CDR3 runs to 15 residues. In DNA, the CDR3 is TGTGCCAGCAGTGGAGAGCAGGGGGCGGATGAAAAACTGTTTTTT. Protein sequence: CASSGEQGADEKLFF.

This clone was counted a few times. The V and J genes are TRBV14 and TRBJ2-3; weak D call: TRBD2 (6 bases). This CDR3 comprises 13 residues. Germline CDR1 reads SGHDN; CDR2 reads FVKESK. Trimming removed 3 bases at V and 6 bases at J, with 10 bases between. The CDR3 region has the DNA TGTGCCAGCAGCCACGGGGGTTCGGATACGCAGTATTTT. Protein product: CASSHGGSDTQYF. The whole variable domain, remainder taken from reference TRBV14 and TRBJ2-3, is EAGVTQFPSHSVIEKGQTVTLRCDPISGHDNLYWYRRVMGKEIKFLLHFVKESKQDESGMPNNRFLAERTGGTYSTLKVQPAELEDSGVYFCASSHGGSDTQYFGPGTRLTVL.

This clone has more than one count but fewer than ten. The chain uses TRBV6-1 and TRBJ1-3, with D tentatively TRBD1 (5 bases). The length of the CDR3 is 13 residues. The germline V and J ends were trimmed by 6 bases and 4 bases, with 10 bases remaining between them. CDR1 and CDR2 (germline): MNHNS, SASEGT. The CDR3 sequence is CASRRDLGNTIYF. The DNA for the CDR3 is TGTGCCAGCAGGCGGGACTTAGGAAACACCATATATTTT.

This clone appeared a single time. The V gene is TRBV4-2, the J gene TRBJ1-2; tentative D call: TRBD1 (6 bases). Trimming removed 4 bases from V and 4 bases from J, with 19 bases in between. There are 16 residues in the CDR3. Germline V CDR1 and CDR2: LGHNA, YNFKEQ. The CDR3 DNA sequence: TGTGCCAGCAGCCTCCAGGAACAGGGAACCGGCTATGGCTACACCTTC. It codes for CASSLQEQGTGYGYTF.

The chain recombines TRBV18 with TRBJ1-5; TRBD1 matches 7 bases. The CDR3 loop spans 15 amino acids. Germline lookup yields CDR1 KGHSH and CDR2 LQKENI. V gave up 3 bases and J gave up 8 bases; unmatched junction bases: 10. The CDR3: CASSPSTGAPKPQHF. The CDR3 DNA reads TGTGCCAGCTCACCTTCTACAGGGGCCCCTAAGCCCCAGCATTTT.

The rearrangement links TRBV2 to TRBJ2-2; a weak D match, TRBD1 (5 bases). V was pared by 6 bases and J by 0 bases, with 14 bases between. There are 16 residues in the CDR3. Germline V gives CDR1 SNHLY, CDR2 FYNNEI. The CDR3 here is CASRRQGTANTGELFF. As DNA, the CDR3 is TGTGCCAGCAGGCGTCAGGGAACCGCGAACACCGGGGAGCTGTTTTTT.

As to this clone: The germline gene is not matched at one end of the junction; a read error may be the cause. The CDR3 DNA follows: TGTGCCAGTAGTATTAGCCCAGTTGTACCTGATACGCAGTGTTTT. This translates into CASSISPVVPDTQCF. This chain connects TRBV19 to TRBJ2-3; D unresolved. The germline gives CDR1 LNHDA, CDR2 SQIVND (reference sequence). The length of the CDR3 is 15 residues.

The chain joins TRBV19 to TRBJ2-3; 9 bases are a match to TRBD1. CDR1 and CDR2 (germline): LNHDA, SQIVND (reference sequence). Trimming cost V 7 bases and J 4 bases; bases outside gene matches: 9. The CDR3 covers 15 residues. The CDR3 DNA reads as TGTGCCAGTACCCAAGGGACAGGGCTGCCAGATACGCAGTATTTT. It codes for CASTQGTGLPDTQYF.